The rows below give T cell receptor beta chains drawn from one sample of a study of shared T cell receptors in the human thymus. The repertoire was sequenced with immunoSEQ multiplex PCR; TCRdb's copy has only in-frame clones and lacks some. Altogether 640,000 or so clones are present, around 87% being singletons, with the ten largest covering roughly 0.0089%. These sequences were also reported in another study, on human thymus T cells.

The sequencing input was thymocytes. The source of these receptors is a boy in the first two years of life with a congenital heart defect. Each CDR3 is given with its conserved first and last residue. D genes are given only for firm matches. Size is stated for part of the rows, as once, few or many counts, or as a class when the clone is expanded.

D | size | J | V | DNA | CDR3
TRBD1 | NA | TRBJ1-3 | TRBV10-1 | TGCGCCAGCAGTGAGTCGACAGGGAATTCTGGAAACACCATATATTTT | CASSESTGNSGNTIYF
TRBD2 | NA | TRBJ2-7 | TRBV10-3 | TGTGCCATCAGTGAACTAGCGAGCGGCGCCTACGAGCAGTACTTC | CAISELASGAYEQYF
TRBD1 | NA | TRBJ1-5 | TRBV4-1 | TGCGCCAGCAGCCAAGATTGGGACAGGGACTATCCTCACACCAATCAGCCCCAGCATTTT | CASSQDWDRDYPHTNQPQHF
NA | once | TRBJ2-1 | TRBV29-1 | TGCAGCGTTGGGGGGGACCCGAGCTCCTACAATGAGCAGTTCTTC | CSVGGDPSSYNEQFF
TRBD2 | few | TRBJ2-1 | TRBV10-3 | TGTGCCATCAGTGAGGGAGGACTAGCGGGGGGGAAATCTATTCAGTTCTTC | CAISEGGLAGGKSIQFF
NA | NA | TRBJ1-2 | TRBV29-1 | TGCAGCGTACAGGGTTTGCAAGACGCTAACTATGGCTACACCTTC | CSVQGLQDANYGYTF
NA | NA | TRBJ2-2 | TRBV5-1 | TGCGCCAGCAGCCTAGCGATTTGGGTTGTCGGGGAGCTGTTTTTT | CASSLAIWVVGELFF
NA | few | TRBJ1-5 | TRBV19 | TGTGCCAGTAAGGTACAGGGACGGAATCAGCCCCAGCATTTT | CASKVQGRNQPQHF
NA | NA | TRBJ1-3 | TRBV28 | TGTGCCAGCAGCCATCGCGGTAGCTCTGGAAACACCATATATTTT | CASSHRGSSGNTIYF
TRBD2 | NA | TRBJ2-7 | TRBV29-1 | TGCAGCGTTGAAGGGCGGTCGAGCGGGAGGAGGTACGAGCAGTACTTC | CSVEGRSSGRRYEQYF
NA | NA | TRBJ1-1 | TRBV15 | TGTGCCACCGGGGCTTCGGGCACTGAAGCTTTCTTT | CATGASGTEAFF
TRBD2 | once | TRBJ2-2 | TRBV4-3 | TGCGCCAGCAGCCAGGCCGCGGGGGGGTGGGACACCGGGGAGCTGTTTTTT | CASSQAAGGWDTGELFF
NA | once | TRBJ1-1 | TRBV4-1 | TGCGCCAGCAGCCAAACGCCCCAAGAGGACAGCTACATGAACACTGAAGCTTTCTTT | CASSQTPQEDSYMNTEAFF
NA | NA | TRBJ1-2 | TRBV6-4 | TGTGCCAGCAGACCCGACAGCCCCAACTATGGCTACACCTTC | CASRPDSPNYGYTF
TRBD2 | NA | TRBJ2-3 | TRBV28 | TGTGCCAGCAGCGACGGGCTAGCGGGACTGAGCACAGATACGCAGTATTTT | CASSDGLAGLSTDTQYF
TRBD1 | NA | TRBJ1-2 | TRBV18 | TGTGCCAGCTCGGGACAGACTAACTATGGCTACACCTTC | CASSGQTNYGYTF
NA | NA | TRBJ2-1 | TRBV15 | TGTGCCACCAGCAGAGGTCCGGGACTTGTTGAGCAGTTCTTC | CATSRGPGLVEQFF
TRBD2 | NA | TRBJ2-3 | TRBV2 | TGTGCCAGCAGTGCGTCTAGCGGGCGCACAGATACGCAGTATTTT | CASSASSGRTDTQYF
NA | NA | TRBJ2-7 | TRBV2 | TGTGCCAGCAGTGTGACAGCCTCCTACGAGCAGTACTTC | CASSVTASYEQYF
NA | once | TRBJ1-2 | TRBV6-6 | TGTGCCAGCAGTTACTCTAGACAGCTCAGCTATGGCTACACCTTC | CASSYSRQLSYGYTF
NA | NA | TRBJ1-2 | TRBV19 | TGTGCCGCTAAAGGAGCGGGCTACACCTTC | CAAKGAGYTF
NA | NA | TRBJ2-7 | TRBV5-1 | TGCGCCAGCAGCTTGCTGGAGGCCGACGAGCAGTACTTC | CASSLLEADEQYF
NA | NA | TRBJ1-1 | TRBV29-1 | TGCAGCGTCCCCCCCAGGTTGTTGGGTGACACTGAAGCTTTCTTT | CSVPPRLLGDTEAFF
NA | NA | TRBJ2-1 | TRBV5-6 | TGTGCCAGCAGCTTGGGGCGGGACTCCTACAATGAGCAGTTCTTC | CASSLGRDSYNEQFF
NA | NA | TRBJ1-3 | TRBV7-2 | TGTGCCAGCAGCCCCAGGGATAAGACTGGAAACACCATATATTTT | CASSPRDKTGNTIYF
TRBD1 | NA | TRBJ1-1 | TRBV29-1 | TGCAGCGTGGACCGACAGGGGGCGACCACTGAAGCTTTCTTT | CSVDRQGATTEAFF
TRBD1 | NA | TRBJ2-7 | TRBV12-5 | TGTGCTAGTGGAGGACAGGACGGGCAGTACTTC | CASGGQDGQYF